These 25 T cell receptor beta chains came from one sample sequenced in a study of T cells in Graves' hyperthyroidism and ophthalmopathy. Amplification targeted TCR beta CDR3 regions from RNA transcripts. Researchers ran a first-round RT-PCR on the TCR CDR3 using the HTBI primer set. One entry per CDR3 protein, called by TCRdb with MiXCR from the multiplex PCR reads. The repertoire holds under 350,000 distinct CDR3 sequences, with over 20% as singletons. The specimen was blood. All receptors come from a woman between 50 and 59 years old with Graves' hyperthyroidism.

The genes are TRBV6-2 or TRBV6-3 and TRBJ2-7, with TRBD1 matching over 7 bases. Germline V gives CDR1 MNHEY, CDR2 SVGEGT. The length of the CDR3 is 14 residues. J was trimmed by 4 bases and V by 6 bases; bases with no gene match: 9. CDR3 nucleotide sequence: TGTGCCAGCAGACTGACAGGGAAGTTGTACGAGCAGTACTTC. Translation gives CASRLTGKLYEQYF.

In this sample, this clonotype turned up many times. Here the CDR3 DNA reads TGTGCCAGCAGCTCAGACACCGGGACGCTCAAAGGCAATTCACCCCTCCACTTT. Its translation: CASSSDTGTLKGNSPLHF. The genes are TRBV13 and TRBJ1-6; D might be TRBD1 (5 bases). The V gene lost 4 bases and the J gene lost 7 bases, with 23 bases spanning the gap. This CDR3 has 18 residues. CDR1 and CDR2 (germline): PRHDT, FYEKMQ (reference sequence).

This clonotype was detected ten times or more. The genes are TRBV12-3 or TRBV12-4 and TRBJ2-5, with D hard to call. V was shortened by 1 base and J by 4 bases, with 7 bases between the two germline ends. This CDR3 is built from 13 residues. The CDR3 sequence: CASSLGVGETQYF. The CDR3 nucleotides are TGTGCCAGCAGTTTAGGGGTTGGAGAGACCCAGTACTTC.

This sequence joins TRBV27 and TRBJ2-3, with no clear D. Germline-derived CDR1 and CDR2 are MNHEY and SMNVEV (reference sequence). V shed 5 bases and J shed 3 bases, with 9 bases lying between them. The CDR3 consists of 13 residues. The CDR3: CASSHTQTDTQYF. Written as DNA, the CDR3 is TGTGCCAGCAGTCACACCCAGACAGATACGCAGTATTTT.

The J gene is TRBJ2-2, the V gene TRBV6-1; no definite D call. Germline V CDR1 and CDR2: MNHNS, SASEGT. This CDR3 contains 15 residues. V was clipped by 6 bases and J by 3 bases, with 14 bases between them. CDR3 residues: CASREPSGDTGELFF. The CDR3 coding sequence is TGTGCCAGCAGGGAGCCCTCTGGGGACACCGGGGAGCTGTTTTTT.

The rearrangement links TRBV28 to TRBJ2-7; 8 nucleotides line up with TRBD2. The CDR3 spans 15 residues. CDR1 is MDHEN, CDR2 SYDVKM, per germline. V dropped 6 bases and J dropped 4; count of bases not matched to a gene: 11. CDR3 sequence (DNA): TGTGCCAGCAGCGTAGCTGCGGGAGGAATTTACGAGCAGTACTTC. Translation: CASSVAAGGIYEQYF.

Points on this clonotype: The junction departs from germline at one end; a sequencing error may be responsible. This rearrangement joins TRBV7-3 to TRBJ2-3, with D possibly being TRBD1 (5 bases). The V gene's germline CDR1 is SGHTA and CDR2 FQGTGA. This CDR3 has 12 residues. The CDR3, as DNA: TGTGCCAGCAGCCCGAGCACAGGTACGCAGTATTTT. Translated, it gives CASSPSTGTQYF.

The table lists this clonotype with many counts. The chain uses TRBV7-9 and TRBJ2-5; 8 positions match TRBD2. V was pared by 3 bases and J by 6 bases, with 12 bases of the junction left unmatched. Germline V gives CDR1 SEHNR, CDR2 FQNEAQ (reference sequence). The CDR3 length is 16 residues. The CDR3 DNA follows: TGTGCCAGCAGCTTCGAACGGGGGGGCTCCGGGCAGACCCAGTACTTC. Translated, it gives CASSFERGGSGQTQYF.

The V and J genes are TRBV6-2 or TRBV6-3 and TRBJ2-7, with D hard to call. This CDR3 contains 14 residues. V lost 0 bases, J lost 10 bases, and 16 bases lay in between. Germline CDR1 is MNHEY and CDR2 is SVGEGT. The CDR3 region is CASSYSRPTGDQYF. The CDR3 nucleotides read TGTGCCAGCAGTTACTCTCGACCGACCGGCGACCAGTACTTC.

Regarding this clonotype: Possible read error: a much larger clone is one base away. J is TRBJ2-2 and V is TRBV14; no definite D call. The germline V gene has CDR1 SGHDN and CDR2 FVKESK. The CDR3 consists of 14 residues. Deletions cut 1 base from V and 9 bases from J, with 12 bases between. The CDR3 bases are TGTGCCAGCAGCCAAGCCTCCCAGAGCAGGGAGCTGTTTTTT. It translates to CASSQASQSRELFF.

There are many counts of this clonotype. The V and J genes are TRBV10-3 and TRBJ2-7; D perhaps matches TRBD1 (5 bases). CDR1 ENHRY and CDR2 SYGVKD come from the germline V gene. The germline V and J ends were trimmed by 10 bases and 3 bases, with 13 bases remaining between them. This CDR3 contains 12 residues. In nucleotides, the CDR3 is TGTGCCACCGGCCAGGGAAACTACGAGCAGTACTTC. Its protein product is CATGQGNYEQYF.

The chain employs TRBV5-1 and TRBJ2-7; TRBD1 aligns across 7 bases. The germline V gene has CDR1 SGHRS and CDR2 YFSETQ. The CDR3 has 15 amino acids. Losses at the gene ends were 0 bases for V and 2 bases for J; bases not matched to a gene: 5. CDR3 loop: CASSLGRGPTYEQYF. Here the CDR3 DNA reads TGCGCCAGCAGCTTGGGTAGGGGGCCTACCTACGAGCAGTACTTC.

At least ten counts were recorded for this clonotype. This sequence joins TRBV7-9 and TRBJ1-4; weak D call: TRBD1 (5 bases). Trimming removed 1 base from V and 6 bases from J, with 15 bases in between. The CDR3 contains 16 residues. Germline V gives CDR1 SEHNR, CDR2 FQNEAQ (reference sequence). CDR3 coding DNA: TGTGCCAGCAGCTTAGGATTCGGGCAGGGTGATGAAAAACTGTTTTTT. This codes for CASSLGFGQGDEKLFF. Variable domain in full (rest from reference TRBV7-9 and TRBJ1-4): DTGVSQNPRHKITKRGQNVTFRCDPISEHNRLYWYRQTLGQGPEFLTYFQNEAQLEKSRLLSDRFSAERPKGSFSTLEIQRTEQGDSAMYLCASSLGFGQGDEKLFFGSGTQLSVL.

This clonotype was counted many times. The chain has TRBV20-1 and TRBJ2-1, with D perhaps matching TRBD2 (6 bases). In germline, CDR1 is DFQATT, CDR2 SNEGSKA (reference sequence). This CDR3 region has 13 residues. Trimming took off 3 bases at V and 7 bases at J, with 13 bases between the two ends. Here the CDR3 reads CSASQAGDNEQFF. The CDR3 DNA follows: TGCAGTGCTAGTCAAGCGGGCGATAATGAGCAGTTCTTC.

This clonotype came up a few times. This chain joins TRBV2 and TRBJ1-4, with unresolved D. CDR1 is SNHLY and CDR2 is FYNNEI in the germline V gene. V was trimmed by 6 bases and J by 12 bases, leaving 14 bases between them. The CDR3 consists of 12 residues. CDR3 DNA: TGTGCCAGCAGGACCGTGGACTTTGAACTGTTTTTT. Residues: CASRTVDFELFF.

This clonotype was seen many times. This rearrangement joins TRBV29-1 to TRBJ1-1; unclear D gene. CDR1 SQVTM and CDR2 ANQGSEA come from the germline V gene. This CDR3 is built from 14 residues. V shed 5 bases and J shed 1 base, with 14 bases lying between them. This chain's CDR3 is CSVLRETTNTEAFF. The CDR3 DNA reads as TGCAGCGTTCTTCGCGAAACCACGAACACTGAAGCTTTCTTT.

The V and J genes are TRBV4-1 and TRBJ2-2; D possibly corresponds to TRBD1 (5 bases). Deletions cut 0 bases from V and 1 base from J, with 12 bases between. In germline, CDR1 is MGHRA, CDR2 YSYEKL. The CDR3 loop spans 17 amino acids. The CDR3 DNA is TGCGCCAGCAGCCAAGATTTAGGGGCACAGAACACCGGGGAGCTGTTTTTT. Its protein product is CASSQDLGAQNTGELFF.

This clonotype was counted at least ten times. The genes are TRBV2 and TRBJ2-5; D possibly uses TRBD1 or TRBD2 (5 bases each). Germline V gene lookup returns CDR1 SNHLY and CDR2 FYNNEI. The V end was cut by 8 bases, the J end by 0 bases, with 16 bases between. This CDR3 contains 15 residues. DNA of the CDR3: TGTGCCAGCTCTAGGGGTGGGACCAACCAAGAGACCCAGTACTTC. Protein product: CASSRGGTNQETQYF. Supplemented by reference TRBV2 and TRBJ2-5, the full variable domain reads EPEVTQTPSHQVTQMGQEVILRCVPISNHLYFYWYRQILGQKVEFLVSFYNNEISEKSEIFDDQFSVERPDGSNFTLKIRSTKLEDSAMYFCASSRGGTNQETQYFGPGTRLLVL.

This clonotype was detected only a few times. The gene calls are TRBV7-9 and TRBJ2-5, with 9 nucleotides matching TRBD2. Per the germline V gene, CDR1 is SEHNR and CDR2 is FQNEAQ (reference sequence). J lost 2 bases, V lost 6 bases, and 16 bases had no gene match. The CDR3 is 18 amino acids. The CDR3 is CASRRGPAGGEYQETQYF. In DNA form, the CDR3 reads TGTGCCAGCAGACGAGGACCAGCGGGGGGCGAATATCAAGAGACCCAGTACTTC.

The table lists this clonotype with many counts. The chain links TRBV6-2 or TRBV6-3 to TRBJ2-3, with D perhaps matching TRBD1 or TRBD2 (5 bases each). Germline values: CDR1 MNHEY, CDR2 SVGEGT. CDR3 size: 15 residues. V was trimmed by 2 bases and J by 1 base, leaving 10 bases between them. CDR3 in amino acids: CASSYLGVRTDTQYF. CDR3 in DNA: TGTGCCAGCAGTTACCTGGGGGTCCGCACAGATACGCAGTATTTT.

This clonotype was observed a handful of times. This may come from a read error, since a much larger clone is one base off. The chain employs TRBV2 and TRBJ2-7, with D uncertain. This CDR3 spans 14 amino acids. V shed 4 bases and J shed 2 bases, with 12 bases lying between them. Germline V gives CDR1 SNHLY, CDR2 FYNNEI. The CDR3 sequence is CASSGARPPYEQYF. The CDR3 region has the DNA TGTGCCAGCAGTGGAGCTAGGCCCCCCTACGAGCAGTACTTC.

The V gene is TRBV6-2 or TRBV6-3, the J gene TRBJ2-3; D uncertain. In germline, CDR1 is MNHEY, CDR2 SVGEGT. V lost 2 bases and J lost 6, with 12 bases in between. CDR3 length: 14 amino acids. The CDR3 protein is CASSYRSHGDTQYF. Here the CDR3 DNA reads TGTGCCAGCAGTTACAGGTCCCACGGGGATACGCAGTATTTT.

This clonotype was seen a handful of times. The chain links TRBV5-5 to TRBJ1-3; the D gene is possibly TRBD1 (5 bases). The CDR3 is 15 residues long. V lost 6 bases to trimming and J lost 4 bases, with 17 bases between them. Germline CDR1 SGHKS, CDR2 YYEKEE (reference sequence). This CDR3 is CASTTGGRSGNTIYF. DNA for the CDR3: TGTGCCAGCACCACTGGGGGTCGGAGCGGAAACACCATATATTTT.

The chain is built from TRBV18 and TRBJ1-2; D is uncertain. CDR3 length: 15 residues. V gave up 1 base and J gave up 4 bases, with 13 bases separating them. From germline, CDR1 is KGHSH and CDR2 LQKENI. The DNA for the CDR3 is TGTGCCAGCTCACCACGGGGAGAGGGAACCTATGGCTACACCTTC. This gives the protein CASSPRGEGTYGYTF.

Many counts were recorded for this clonotype. The chain employs TRBV5-1 and TRBJ2-3; D may be TRBD2 (6 bases). Trimming took 3 bases from V and 4 from J, leaving 15 bases between them. The CDR3 loop spans 15 amino acids. The V gene's germline CDR1 is SGHRS and CDR2 YFSETQ. CDR3 residues: CASSSISGSADTQYF. The CDR3 DNA follows: TGCGCCAGCAGCTCCATTTCCGGGAGTGCAGATACGCAGTATTTT. Full variable domain (remainder filled in from reference TRBV5-1 and TRBJ2-3): KAGVTQTPRYLIKTRGQQVTLSCSPISGHRSVSWYQQTPGQGLQFLFEYFSETQRNKGNFPGRFSGRQFSNSRSEMNVSTLELGDSALYLCASSSISGSADTQYFGPGTRLTVL.